The 23 T cell receptor beta chains listed next were all sequenced from one sample in a study of cytomegalovirus exposure and HLA in healthy donors. The PCR made use of 60 Vbeta and 13 Jbeta primers. Repertoires were generated with immunoSEQ multiplex PCR, while TCRdb's copy carries only in-frame clones and drops some. The repertoire table contains 74,000 or so clones. The source material was PBMCs. Receptors were obtained from a woman aged 55-69 years in good health and CMV-seronegative.

This chain joins TRBV7-2 and TRBJ1-2; a possible D gene is TRBD1 (6 bases). The V end lost 7 bases, the J end lost 0 bases, and 18 bases lay between the germline ends. Germline CDR1 and CDR2: SGHTA and FQGNSA. The CDR3 consists of 16 residues. This CDR3 is CASTRGGAGSNYGYTF. The CDR3 nucleotides read TGTGCCAGCACCCGGGGGGGGGCCGGATCTAACTATGGCTACACCTTC.

The V call is TRBV11-2, the J call TRBJ1-3; D not certain. The germline gives CDR1 SGHAT, CDR2 FQNNGV. V was pared by 3 bases and J by 0 bases, with 12 bases between. The CDR3 has 16 amino acids. The CDR3 spells CASSFIGDRSGNTIYF. In nucleotides, the CDR3 is TGTGCCAGCAGCTTTATAGGAGATCGCTCTGGAAACACCATATATTTT. The whole variable domain, filled in from reference TRBV11-2 and TRBJ1-3, reads EAGVAQSPRYKIIEKRQSVAFWCNPISGHATLYWYQQILGQGPKLLIQFQNNGVVDDSQLPKDRFSAERLKGVDSTLKIQPAKLEDSAVYLCASSFIGDRSGNTIYFGEGSWLTVV.

The chain joins TRBV27 to TRBJ1-5; a weak D match, TRBD1 (5 bases). Trimming removed 6 bases at V and 2 bases at J, with 14 bases between. Germline CDR1 MNHEY, CDR2 SMNVEV (reference sequence). The CDR3 has 15 amino acids. The chain's CDR3 is CASRGTGNGNQPQHF. Written as DNA, the CDR3 is TGTGCCAGCAGAGGGACTGGGAATGGCAATCAGCCCCAGCATTTT.

This sequence joins TRBV9 and TRBJ2-7, with D unclear. The CDR3 consists of 11 residues. Germline assignment: CDR1 SGDLS and CDR2 YYNGEE. The germline V and J ends were trimmed by 0 bases and 6 bases, with 4 bases remaining between them. The CDR3, as DNA: TGTGCCAGCAGCGTAGCGGGCGAGCAGTACTTC. Amino acid sequence: CASSVAGEQYF.

This rearrangement joins TRBV7-9 to TRBJ2-7, with D maybe TRBD2 (6 bases). The germline V gene has CDR1 SEHNR and CDR2 FQNEAQ (reference sequence). The CDR3 runs 15 residues. V was clipped by 5 bases and J by 2 bases, with 16 bases between them. In DNA form, the CDR3 reads TGTGCCAGCAGCACCCGGGCCCGGGGGACCTACGAGCAGTACTTC. Translation gives CASSTRARGTYEQYF. Combining the CDR3 with reference TRBV7-9 and TRBJ2-7 gives the whole variable domain DTGVSQNPRHKITKRGQNVTFRCDPISEHNRLYWYRQTLGQGPEFLTYFQNEAQLEKSRLLSDRFSAERPKGSFSTLEIQRTEQGDSAMYLCASSTRARGTYEQYFGPGTRLTVT.

The chain combines TRBV30 with TRBJ2-7, with 7 bases fitting TRBD1. Trimming removed 0 bases from V and 6 bases from J; junction bases left unmatched: 8. This CDR3 has 14 amino acids. Germline CDR1 reads GTSNPN; CDR2 reads SVGIG (reference sequence). The CDR3 reads CAWSVDRVNGEQYF. The CDR3 coding sequence is TGTGCCTGGAGTGTCGACAGGGTCAACGGCGAGCAGTACTTC.

The chain recombines TRBV28 with TRBJ2-3; perhaps TRBD2 as D (6 bases). V lost 5 bases and J lost 1, with 10 bases in between. The CDR3 covers 14 residues. CDR1 is MDHEN and CDR2 is SYDVKM in the germline V gene. The CDR3 region has the DNA TGTGCCAGCAGTACCTCTAGCGGCACAGATACGCAGTATTTT. It codes for CASSTSSGTDTQYF.

V and J are TRBV5-6 and TRBJ1-5, with a weak D call TRBD1 (5 bases). V was pared by 3 bases and J by 9 bases, with 13 bases between. Germline V gene lookup returns CDR1 SGHDT and CDR2 YYEEEE. This CDR3 is 13 amino acids long. As DNA, the CDR3 is TGTGCCAGCAGCTACGACAGCACGGGGCCCCAGCATTTT. It translates to CASSYDSTGPQHF.

The chain links TRBV2 to TRBJ2-7; the D gene is possibly TRBD2 (5 bases). V was shortened by 6 bases and J by 7 bases, with 19 bases between the two germline ends. Looked up from germline, CDR1 is SNHLY and CDR2 is FYNNEI. The CDR3 extends over 14 amino acids. CDR3 in DNA: TGTGCCAGCAGGCCCAAACCAACAACGGGAGAGCAGTACTTC. It specifies CASRPKPTTGEQYF.

The CDR3 coding sequence is TGCGCCAGCAGCCAAGATCGGGGTGGGGGGGAGACCCAGTACTTC. This sequence encodes CASSQDRGGGETQYF. The J gene is TRBJ2-5, the V gene TRBV4-3; possible D gene TRBD2, 6 bases. Germline V lookup: CDR1 LGHNA, CDR2 YSLEER. CDR3 size: 15 residues. V lost 0 bases and J 5 bases, leaving 13 bases between the germline ends.

The chain links TRBV5-4 to TRBJ1-5; TRBD1 matches 9 bases. The CDR3 is 17 amino acids. Germline-derived CDR1 and CDR2 are SGHNT and YYREEE (reference sequence). J was trimmed by 9 bases and V by 2 bases; bases with no gene match: 15. The CDR3 here is CASSFRPGTGLPGPQHF. The DNA for the CDR3 is TGTGCCAGCAGCTTTCGTCCCGGGACAGGGCTCCCGGGGCCCCAGCATTTT.

The chain recombines TRBV10-3 with TRBJ2-1, with D maybe TRBD1 (5 bases). CDR1 and CDR2 (germline): ENHRY, SYGVKD. Deletions cut 7 bases from V and 15 bases from J, with 28 bases between. The CDR3 has 15 amino acids. The CDR3 coding sequence is TGTGCCATCACATCCCAGTTGGGCGGCCAGGGCAGCGTGTTCTTC. It yields the protein CAITSQLGGQGSVFF.

The rearrangement joins TRBV27 to TRBJ1-5; D not certain. Germline lookup yields CDR1 MNHEY and CDR2 SMNVEV (reference sequence). The ends were cut back, 3 bases at V and 3 bases at J, with 21 bases in the middle. The CDR3 runs 18 residues. CDR3 DNA sequence: TGTGCCAGCAGTTTCAGACCCGGGTTGGGTTCGGTCAATCAGCCCCAGCATTTT. The encoded protein is CASSFRPGLGSVNQPQHF.

The V gene is TRBV2, the J gene TRBJ1-3; D not certain. The germline gives CDR1 SNHLY, CDR2 FYNNEI. This CDR3 comprises 14 residues. V lost 6 bases to trimming and J lost 1 base, with 10 bases between them. CDR3 nucleotide sequence: TGTGCCAGCAGCCCTAGTAGTTCTGGAAACACCATATATTTT. As protein: CASSPSSSGNTIYF.

The chain employs TRBV5-5 and TRBJ2-7, with 7 bases aligning to TRBD2. The CDR3 loop spans 15 amino acids. CDR1 SGHKS and CDR2 YYEKEE come from the germline V gene (reference sequence). Losses at the gene ends were 3 bases for V and 2 bases for J; bases not matched to a gene: 8. CDR3 sequence: CASSSLMGGTYEQYF. The CDR3 DNA is TGTGCCAGCAGCTCCCTCATGGGGGGGACCTACGAGCAGTACTTC. Supplemented by reference TRBV5-5 and TRBJ2-7, the full variable domain reads DAGVTQSPTHLIKTRGQQVTLRCSPISGHKSVSWYQQVLGQGPQFIFQYYEKEERGRGNFPDRFSARQFPNYSSELNVNALLLGDSALYLCASSSLMGGTYEQYFGPGTRLTVT.

This chain connects TRBV7-9 to TRBJ2-7; D is undetermined. The CDR3 consists of 14 residues. In germline, CDR1 is SEHNR, CDR2 FQNEAQ (reference sequence). The V gene lost 1 base and the J gene lost 5 bases, with 12 bases spanning the gap. This chain's CDR3 is CASSLVAASHEQYF. DNA for the CDR3: TGTGCCAGCAGCTTAGTGGCCGCTTCCCACGAGCAGTACTTC.

The chain links TRBV25-1 to TRBJ2-7, with 8 bases identical to TRBD1. This CDR3 is 15 amino acids long. Germline assignment: CDR1 MGHDK and CDR2 SYGVNS. The ends lost 1 base at V and 4 bases at J; junction bases unmatched: 6. CDR3 amino acids: CASSELQGARYEQYF. For the CDR3, the DNA is TGTGCCAGCAGTGAATTGCAGGGGGCGCGGTACGAGCAGTACTTC.

The V gene is TRBV30, the J gene TRBJ2-7; 9 bases map to TRBD1. Per the germline V gene, CDR1 is GTSNPN and CDR2 is SVGIG (reference sequence). Unmatched junction bases numbered 3, after V lost 0 bases and J lost 3 bases. The CDR3 is 14 residues long. CDR3 amino acids: CAWSVRDRDYEQYF. The CDR3 nucleotides read TGTGCCTGGAGTGTACGGGACAGGGACTACGAGCAGTACTTC.

The chain has TRBV10-3 and TRBJ1-1; 8 nucleotides line up with TRBD1. The junction had 7 bases not matched to a gene; V was cut back by 8 bases and J by 2 bases. CDR3 length: 14 residues. Germline assignment: CDR1 ENHRY and CDR2 SYGVKD. CDR3 DNA: TGTGCCATCCTTCCCCAGGGGGCCAACACTGAAGCTTTCTTT. Amino acid sequence: CAILPQGANTEAFF.

J is TRBJ1-2 and V is TRBV7-6; 11 bases line up with TRBD1. With V trimmed by 5 bases and J by 0 bases, 2 bases remained unmatched. The CDR3 consists of 15 residues. The germline V gene encodes CDR1 SGHVS and CDR2 FNYEAQ. The CDR3 loop reads CASSRTGGTNYGYTF. In nucleotides, the CDR3 is TGTGCCAGCAGCCGGACAGGGGGCACTAACTATGGCTACACCTTC.

This chain uses TRBV4-3 with TRBJ2-7, with D unclear. Germline lookup yields CDR1 LGHNA and CDR2 YSLEER. This CDR3 contains 13 residues. V was cut by 0 bases and J by 2 bases, with 5 bases left in between. CDR3 sequence: CASSQDRAYEQYF. As DNA, the CDR3 is TGCGCCAGCAGCCAAGATCGGGCCTACGAGCAGTACTTC.

This rearrangement joins TRBV5-1 to TRBJ2-3; D is ambiguous. Germline-derived CDR1 and CDR2 are SGHRS and YFSETQ. The CDR3 contains 12 residues. Trimming left V 5 bases short and J 4 bases short, with 8 bases between. The CDR3 protein is CASSLPSDTQYF. The CDR3, as DNA: TGCGCCAGCAGTCTCCCCTCAGATACGCAGTATTTT. The whole variable domain, remainder taken from reference TRBV5-1 and TRBJ2-3, is KAGVTQTPRYLIKTRGQQVTLSCSPISGHRSVSWYQQTPGQGLQFLFEYFSETQRNKGNFPGRFSGRQFSNSRSEMNVSTLELGDSALYLCASSLPSDTQYFGPGTRLTVL.

V usage is TRBV4-1 and J usage is TRBJ2-4, with TRBD2 matching 12 bases. V shed 0 bases, J shed 5 bases, and the junction held 11 bases outside the gene matches. CDR1 is MGHRA, CDR2 YSYEKL, per germline. The CDR3 sequence is 19 residues long. DNA for the CDR3: TGCGCCAGCAGCCAAGATACGGCTAGCGGGAGGGTTGGGGAAAACATTCAGTACTTC. It codes for CASSQDTASGRVGENIQYF.